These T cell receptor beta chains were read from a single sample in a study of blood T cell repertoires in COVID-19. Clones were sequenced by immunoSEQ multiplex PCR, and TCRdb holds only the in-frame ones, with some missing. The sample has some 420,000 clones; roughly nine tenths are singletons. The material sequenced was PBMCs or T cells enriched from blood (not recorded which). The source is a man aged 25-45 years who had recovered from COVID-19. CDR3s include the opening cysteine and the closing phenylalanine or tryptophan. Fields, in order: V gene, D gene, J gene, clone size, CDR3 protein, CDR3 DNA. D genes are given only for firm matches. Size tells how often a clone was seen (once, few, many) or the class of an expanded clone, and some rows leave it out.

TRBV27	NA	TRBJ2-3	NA	CASSSHSTDTQYF	TGTGCCAGCAGTTCACACAGCACAGATACGCAGTATTTT
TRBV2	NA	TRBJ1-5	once	CASSELPGDNQPQHF	TGTGCCAGCAGTGAACTTCCAGGGGACAATCAGCCCCAGCATTTT
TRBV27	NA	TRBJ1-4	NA	CASSSGRSNEKLFF	TGTGCCAGCAGTTCAGGGCGAAGTAATGAAAAACTGTTTTTT
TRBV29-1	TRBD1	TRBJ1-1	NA	CSVEGVRDRVRPEAFF	TGCAGCGTTGAGGGGGTACGGGACAGGGTTCGTCCTGAAGCTTTCTTT
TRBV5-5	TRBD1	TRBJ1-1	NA	CASSSQGVVNTEAFF	TGTGCCAGCAGCTCACAGGGGGTGGTGAACACTGAAGCTTTCTTT
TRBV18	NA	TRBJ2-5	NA	CASSPGAGTQETQYF	TGTGCCAGCTCACCAGGCGCCGGGACTCAAGAGACCCAGTACTTC
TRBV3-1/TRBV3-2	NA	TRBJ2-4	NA	CASSQDRSIQYF	TGTGCCAGCAGCCAAGATCGGTCCATTCAGTACTTC
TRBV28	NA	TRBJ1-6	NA	CASSPLNSPLHF	TGTGCCAGCAGTCCCTTGAATTCACCCCTCCACTTT
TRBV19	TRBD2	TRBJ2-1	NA	CASSILGLAILHEQFF	TGTGCCAGTAGTATACTAGGACTAGCTATTCTCCATGAGCAGTTCTTC
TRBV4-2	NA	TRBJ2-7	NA	CASSQVGTNTNEQYF	TGTGCCAGCAGCCAAGTAGGGACAAATACGAACGAGCAGTACTTC
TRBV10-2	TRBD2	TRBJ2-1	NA	CASSEEWAGVGYNEQFF	TGCGCCAGCAGTGAAGAGTGGGCGGGAGTGGGGTACAATGAGCAGTTCTTC
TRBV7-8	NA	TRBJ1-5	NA	CASSPRTYSNQPQHF	TGTGCCAGCAGCCCTAGGACATATAGCAATCAGCCCCAGCATTTT
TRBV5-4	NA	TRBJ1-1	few	CASSPVRDTEAFF	TGTGCCAGCAGCCCAGTTCGGGACACTGAAGCTTTCTTT
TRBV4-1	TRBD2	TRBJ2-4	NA	CASSQDPGLAGSQNIQYF	TGCGCCAGCAGCCAAGACCCCGGACTAGCGGGAAGCCAAAACATTCAGTACTTC
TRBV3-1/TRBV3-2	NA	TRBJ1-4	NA	CASSQDDRNNEKLFF	TGTGCCAGCAGCCAAGATGACAGAAATAATGAAAAACTGTTTTTT
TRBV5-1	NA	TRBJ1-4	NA	CASSLATATNEKLFF	TGCGCCAGCAGCTTGGCCACAGCAACTAATGAAAAACTGTTTTTT
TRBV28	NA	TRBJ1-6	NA	CASSLRQSYNSPLHF	TGTGCCAGCAGTTTACGACAGTCCTATAATTCACCCCTCCACTTT
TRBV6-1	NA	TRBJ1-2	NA	CASRELPFGQAYGYTF	TGTGCCAGCAGAGAACTCCCCTTTGGGCAAGCCTATGGCTACACCTTC
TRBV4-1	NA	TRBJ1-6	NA	CASSQAAGKISPLHF	TGCGCCAGCAGCCAAGCGGCAGGGAAAATTTCACCCCTCCACTTT
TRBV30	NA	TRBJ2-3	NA	CAWSVHNTQYF	TGTGCCTGGAGTGTACATAATACGCAGTATTTT
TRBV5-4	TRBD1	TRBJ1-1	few	CASSHPGGNTEAFF	TGTGCCAGCAGCCACCCAGGGGGAAACACTGAAGCTTTCTTT
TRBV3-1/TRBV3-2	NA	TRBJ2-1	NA	CASSHGLSYNEQFF	TGTGCCAGCAGCCACGGACTCTCCTACAATGAGCAGTTCTTC
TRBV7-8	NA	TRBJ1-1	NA	CASSLASTEGTEAFF	TGTGCCAGCAGCTTAGCGAGTACCGAGGGCACTGAAGCTTTCTTT
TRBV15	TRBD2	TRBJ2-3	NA	CATSRDTSGARRNTQYF	TGTGCCACCAGCAGAGATACTAGCGGAGCCCGAAGGAATACGCAGTATTTT
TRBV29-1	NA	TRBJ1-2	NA	CSVEIQGPRYGYTF	TGCAGCGTTGAAATCCAGGGCCCCCGTTATGGCTACACCTTC
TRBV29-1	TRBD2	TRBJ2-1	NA	CSVAAGSYNEQFF	TGCAGCGTTGCAGCGGGGTCCTACAATGAGCAGTTCTTC
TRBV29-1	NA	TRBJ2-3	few	CSVEVGRSNTDTQYF	TGCAGCGTTGAAGTAGGCAGGTCGAACACAGATACGCAGTATTTT
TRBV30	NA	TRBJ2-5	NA	CAWSPSGTPNQETQYF	TGTGCCTGGAGTCCTTCCGGGACACCAAACCAAGAGACCCAGTACTTC
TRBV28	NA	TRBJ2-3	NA	CASSERDNTQYF	TGTGCCAGCAGCGAGAGGGATAATACGCAGTATTTT
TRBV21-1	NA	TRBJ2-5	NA	CASSTGNQETQYF	TGTGCCAGCAGCACGGGGAATCAAGAGACCCAGTACTTC
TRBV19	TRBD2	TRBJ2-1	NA	CATGLAQTYNEQFF	TGTGCCACTGGACTAGCGCAGACCTACAATGAGCAGTTCTTC
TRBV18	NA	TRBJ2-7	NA	CASSPIGQSDEQYF	TGTGCCAGCTCACCAATAGGACAGTCCGACGAGCAGTACTTC
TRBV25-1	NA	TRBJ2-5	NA	CASSLQGGETQYF	TGTGCCAGCAGCCTACAGGGCGGGGAGACCCAGTACTTC
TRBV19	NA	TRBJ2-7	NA	CASSITGENYEQYF	TGTGCCAGTAGTATCACCGGGGAGAACTACGAGCAGTACTTC
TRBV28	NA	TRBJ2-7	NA	CASSHPGNEQYF	TGTGCCAGCAGCCACCCAGGCAACGAGCAGTACTTC
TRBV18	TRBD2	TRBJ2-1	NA	CASSPLVGGSSYNEQFF	TGTGCCAGCTCACCACTAGTGGGCGGGAGCTCCTACAATGAGCAGTTCTTC
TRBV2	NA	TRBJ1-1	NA	CASSEGGFGTEAFF	TGTGCCAGCAGTGAAGGAGGGTTTGGTACTGAAGCTTTCTTT